Given below is one T cell receptor (beta chain) in context. It lacks a known antigen. Base quality data are lacking; no much larger clone is found one base away. Genomic DNA was isolated from the sorted cells so that the TCRbeta CDR3 region could be sequenced. The immunoSEQ Assay was used for sequencing of TCRbeta CDR3 regions. TCRdb's version of the immuneACCESS table is confined to in-frame rearrangements and falls short of the full clone set. An unresolved V gene accounts for under half of the shortfall where checked; the remainder is of unknown origin. The sample contains under 60,000 clones, less than 90% of them found a single time. The ten largest clones capture 40% to 65% of the sample. The sample is drawn from a study of OX40 agonist ivuxolimab in advanced cancers. About the full investigation: Ivuxolimab, which targeted the costimulatory receptor OX40 (CD134), was an agonistic, fully human IgG2 monoclonal antibody. Intravenous ivuxolimab was administered to patients every 2 weeks at six dose levels: 0.01, 0.1, 0.3, 1.5, 3 and 10 mg/kg. Of the roughly 52 patients in dose escalation, 19 had hepatocellular carcinoma, approximately 15 had melanoma, 9 had renal cell carcinoma and 9 had head and neck cancer. In the dose-escalation cohort, more than 80% of patients were male, and the mean age was 60 years with a range of about 20 to 80. Prior anti-PD-1, anti-PD-L1 or anti-CTLA-4 therapy was permitted, and approximately 40% of dose-escalation patients had received checkpoint inhibitors. Three dose-escalation patients achieved partial responses, one with hepatocellular carcinoma and two with cutaneous melanoma. Peripheral TCRbeta sequencing was intended to test whether TCR sequence diversity was altered and clonal T-cell expansion was caused by ivuxolimab. The paper covers the monotherapy dose-escalation part of the phase I ivuxolimab trial, which included N ≈ 50 patients.

The trial excluded patients who had a history of autoimmune disease or were on systemic immunosuppression. In every dose cohort, peripheral blood was drawn for TCR sequencing at baseline, cycle 4 day 1, and cycle 7 day 1. Samples were obtained from an open-label, multicenter, first-in-human phase I dose-escalation trial of ivuxolimab. Adults with locally advanced or metastatic melanoma, renal cell carcinoma, hepatocellular carcinoma or head and neck squamous cell carcinoma were enrolled in the trial. CD4+ and CD8+ T cells were sorted separately from peripheral blood before TCR sequencing. At the junction V is shortened by 4 bases and J by 2 bases, with 15 bases in between. The CDR3 goes from the cysteine to the phenylalanine over 16 residues. The CDR3 DNA has 48 bases and is translated from base 1. CDR1 and CDR2 were assigned from the germline V gene (reference sequence) as MNHEY and SMNVEV. Broad study findings and their caveats: On average, CD8+ T cells showed more expanded clones than CD4+ T cells after ivuxolimab. Antigen specificity was not determined for the clonally expanded peripheral T cells. In partial responders in the 0.1-3.0 mg/kg groups, normalized peripheral clonal expansion was found to be among the lowest, especially among CD8+ T cells. Low levels of normalized T-cell clonal expansion were also seen in some patients who did not respond. At doses from 0.1 to 3.0 mg/kg, clonal expansion was seen in both CD4+ and CD8+ blood T cells between baseline and week 6.

Sequencing used CD4+ or CD8+ T cells sorted from blood, obtained in a trial of the OX40 agonist ivuxolimab. The rearranged chain carries TRBV27 and TRBJ2-1; D gene: possibly TRBD1, on 6 matching bases. This TCR was sampled from an adult with an advanced solid tumor such as melanoma, head and neck, liver or kidney cancer. The nucleotide sequence is given as TGTGCCAGCAGTTCAGCACAGGGAGTGACCTACAATGAGCAGTTCTTC. Translated, this gives CASSSAQGVTYNEQFF.